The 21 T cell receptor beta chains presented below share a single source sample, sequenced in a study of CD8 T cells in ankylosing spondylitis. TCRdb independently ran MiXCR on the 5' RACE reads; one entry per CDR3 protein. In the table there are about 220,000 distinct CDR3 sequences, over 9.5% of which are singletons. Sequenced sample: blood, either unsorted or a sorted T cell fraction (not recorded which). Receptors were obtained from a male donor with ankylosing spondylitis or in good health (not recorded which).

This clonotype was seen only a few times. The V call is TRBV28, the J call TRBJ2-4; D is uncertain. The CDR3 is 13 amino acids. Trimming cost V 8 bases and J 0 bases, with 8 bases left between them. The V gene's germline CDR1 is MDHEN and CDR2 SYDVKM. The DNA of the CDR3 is TGTGCCAGCTCAGAGCTAGCCAAAAACATTCAGTACTTC. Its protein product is CASSELAKNIQYF.

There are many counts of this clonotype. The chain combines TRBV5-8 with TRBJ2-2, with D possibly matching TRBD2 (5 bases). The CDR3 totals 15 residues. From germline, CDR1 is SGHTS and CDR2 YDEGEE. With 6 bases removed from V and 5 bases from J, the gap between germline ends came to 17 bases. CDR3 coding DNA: TGTGCCAGCATCTCCAGAGTTCCGGGAACCGGGGAGCTGTTTTTT. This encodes CASISRVPGTGELFF.

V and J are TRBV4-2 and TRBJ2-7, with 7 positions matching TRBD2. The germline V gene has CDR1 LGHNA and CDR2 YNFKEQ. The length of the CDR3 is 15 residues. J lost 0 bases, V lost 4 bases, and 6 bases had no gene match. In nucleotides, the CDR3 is TGTGCCAGCAGCCCCCAAGCGGGGAGCTCCTACGAGCAGTACTTC. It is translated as CASSPQAGSSYEQYF.

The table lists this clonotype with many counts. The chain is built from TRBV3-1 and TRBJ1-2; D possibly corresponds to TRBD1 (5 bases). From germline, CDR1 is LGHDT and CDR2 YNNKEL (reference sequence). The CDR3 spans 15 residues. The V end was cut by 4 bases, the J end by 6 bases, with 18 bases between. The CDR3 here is CASSLQGRKGDGYTF. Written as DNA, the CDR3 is TGTGCCAGCAGCCTCCAAGGCCGAAAAGGGGATGGCTACACCTTC.

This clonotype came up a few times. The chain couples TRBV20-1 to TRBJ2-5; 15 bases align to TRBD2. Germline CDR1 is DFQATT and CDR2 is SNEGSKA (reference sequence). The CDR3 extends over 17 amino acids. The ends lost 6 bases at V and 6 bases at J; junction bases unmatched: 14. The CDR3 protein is CSAKGLAGGPFIQTQYF. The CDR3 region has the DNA TGCAGTGCAAAAGGACTAGCGGGGGGGCCGTTCATACAGACCCAGTACTTC.

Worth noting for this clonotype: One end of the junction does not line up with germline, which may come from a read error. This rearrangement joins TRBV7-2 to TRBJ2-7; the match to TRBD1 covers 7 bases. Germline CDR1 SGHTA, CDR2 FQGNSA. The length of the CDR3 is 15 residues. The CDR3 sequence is CASTASGTASYEQCF. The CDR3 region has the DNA TGTGCCAGCACCGCCTCCGGGACAGCCTCCTACGAGCAGTGCTTC.

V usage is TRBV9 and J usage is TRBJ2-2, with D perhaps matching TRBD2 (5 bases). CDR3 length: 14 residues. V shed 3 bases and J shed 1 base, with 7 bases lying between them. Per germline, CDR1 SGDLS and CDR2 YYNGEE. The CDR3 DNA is TGTGCCAGCAGCGGACGGGGGAACACCGGGGAGCTGTTTTTT. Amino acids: CASSGRGNTGELFF.

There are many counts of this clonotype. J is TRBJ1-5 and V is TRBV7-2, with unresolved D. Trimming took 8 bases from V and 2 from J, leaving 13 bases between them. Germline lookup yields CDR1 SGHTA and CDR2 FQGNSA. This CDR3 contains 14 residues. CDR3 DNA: TGTGCCAGCTCCCGGGTGCCTGGCAATCAGCCCCAGCATTTT. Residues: CASSRVPGNQPQHF.

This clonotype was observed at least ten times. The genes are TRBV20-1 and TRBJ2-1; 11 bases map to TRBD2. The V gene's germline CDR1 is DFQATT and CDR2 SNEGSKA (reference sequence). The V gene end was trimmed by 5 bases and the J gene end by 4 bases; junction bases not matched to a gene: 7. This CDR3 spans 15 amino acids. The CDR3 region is CSAGFSGGVYNEQFF. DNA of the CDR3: TGCAGTGCTGGATTTAGCGGGGGGGTTTACAATGAGCAGTTCTTC.

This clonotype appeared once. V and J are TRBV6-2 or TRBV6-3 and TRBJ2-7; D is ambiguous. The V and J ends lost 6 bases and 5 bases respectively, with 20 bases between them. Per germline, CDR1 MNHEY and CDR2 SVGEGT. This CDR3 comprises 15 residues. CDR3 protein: CASSFSLGVPNEQYF. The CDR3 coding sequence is TGTGCCAGCAGCTTCTCGTTAGGAGTTCCTAACGAGCAGTACTTC.

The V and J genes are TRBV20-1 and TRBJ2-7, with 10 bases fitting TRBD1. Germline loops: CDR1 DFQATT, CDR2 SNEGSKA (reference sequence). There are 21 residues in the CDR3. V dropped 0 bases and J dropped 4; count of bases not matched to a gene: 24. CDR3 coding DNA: TGCAGTGCTAGAGATAGGTTAGGGGGACAGGGGAAAATAAGCCTCCCGTACGAGCAGTACTTC. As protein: CSARDRLGGQGKISLPYEQYF.

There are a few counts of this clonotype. DNA for the CDR3: TGTGCCAGCAGCCCTGGTCGGATCTCCTACGAGCAGTACTTC. It encodes CASSPGRISYEQYF. This chain connects TRBV7-9 to TRBJ2-7; D call uncertain. The germline gives CDR1 SEHNR, CDR2 FQNEAQ (reference sequence). This CDR3 is 14 amino acids long. V gave up 5 bases and J gave up 0 bases, with 11 bases separating them.

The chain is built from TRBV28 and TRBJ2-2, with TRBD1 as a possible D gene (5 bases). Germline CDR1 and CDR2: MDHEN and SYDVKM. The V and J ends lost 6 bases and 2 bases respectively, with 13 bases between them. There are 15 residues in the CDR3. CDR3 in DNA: TGTGCCAGCAGACCTACGACAGAAAACACCGGGGAGCTGTTTTTT. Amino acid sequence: CASRPTTENTGELFF.

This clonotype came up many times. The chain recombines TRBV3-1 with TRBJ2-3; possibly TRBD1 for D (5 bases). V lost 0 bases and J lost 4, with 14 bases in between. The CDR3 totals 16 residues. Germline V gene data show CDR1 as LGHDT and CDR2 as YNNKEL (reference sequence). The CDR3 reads CASSQEGAGFSDTQYF. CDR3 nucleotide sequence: TGTGCCAGCAGCCAAGAAGGGGCCGGGTTTTCAGATACGCAGTATTTT.

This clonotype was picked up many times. The CDR3 is CSAIRTGGTVNTEAFF. CDR3 sequence (DNA): TGCAGTGCCATCCGGACAGGGGGCACAGTAAACACTGAAGCTTTCTTT. The V and J genes are TRBV20-1 and TRBJ1-1; 11 positions agree with TRBD1. V lost 6 bases and J lost 2; bases outside the gene matches: 11. Germline CDR1 DFQATT, CDR2 SNEGSKA (reference sequence). The CDR3 length is 16 residues.

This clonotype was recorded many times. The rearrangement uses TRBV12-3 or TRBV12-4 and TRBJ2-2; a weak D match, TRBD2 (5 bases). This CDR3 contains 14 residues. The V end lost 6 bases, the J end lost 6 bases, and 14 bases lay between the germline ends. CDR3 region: CASSLREGSGELFF. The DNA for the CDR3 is TGTGCCAGCAGCCTAAGAGAGGGTTCCGGGGAGCTGTTTTTT.

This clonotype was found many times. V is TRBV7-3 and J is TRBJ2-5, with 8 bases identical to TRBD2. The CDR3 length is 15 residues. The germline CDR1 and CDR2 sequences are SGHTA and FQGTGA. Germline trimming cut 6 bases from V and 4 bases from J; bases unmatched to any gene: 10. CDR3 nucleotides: TGTGCCAGCAGACCAGGACTAGCCTTGGGAGAGACCCAGTACTTC. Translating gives CASRPGLALGETQYF.

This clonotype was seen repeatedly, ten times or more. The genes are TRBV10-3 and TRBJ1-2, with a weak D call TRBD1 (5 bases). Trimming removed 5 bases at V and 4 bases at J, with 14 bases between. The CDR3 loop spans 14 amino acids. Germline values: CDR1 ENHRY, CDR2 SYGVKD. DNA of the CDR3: TGTGCCATCAGTTTCGGGACCGAGATCTATGGCTACACCTTC. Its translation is CAISFGTEIYGYTF.

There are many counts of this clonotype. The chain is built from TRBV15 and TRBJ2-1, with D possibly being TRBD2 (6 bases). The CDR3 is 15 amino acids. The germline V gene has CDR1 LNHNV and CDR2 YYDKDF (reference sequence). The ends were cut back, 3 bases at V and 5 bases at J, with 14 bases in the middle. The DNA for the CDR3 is TGTGCCACCAGCAGCGCCCGGGGACTTGACAATGAGCAGTTCTTC. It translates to CATSSARGLDNEQFF.

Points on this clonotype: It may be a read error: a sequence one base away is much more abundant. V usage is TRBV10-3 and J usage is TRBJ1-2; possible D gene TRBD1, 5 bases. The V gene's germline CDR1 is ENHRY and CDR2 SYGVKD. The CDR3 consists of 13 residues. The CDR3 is CAIEEGKNYGDTF. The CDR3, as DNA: TGTGCCATCGAGGAGGGGAAAAACTATGGCGACACCTTC.

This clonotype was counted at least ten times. In nucleotides, the CDR3 is TGTGCCAGCAGCCCAGGGAACAATGAGCAGTTCTTC. It yields the protein CASSPGNNEQFF. The rearrangement uses TRBV7-9 and TRBJ2-1, with D maybe TRBD1 (5 bases). CDR1 is SEHNR and CDR2 is FQNEAQ in the germline V gene (reference sequence). With 5 bases removed from V and 5 bases from J, the gap between germline ends came to 7 bases. This CDR3 is 12 amino acids long.